This T cell receptor (beta chain) was sequenced during a study of radiotherapy plus CTLA-4 blockade in lung cancer. In the study overall: Patients showed objective responses in about 18% of cases and disease control in just over 30%.

The protocol was immunoSEQ multiplex PCR, while the TCRdb copy is restricted to in-frame clones and leaves out a portion. The table records 70,000 to 95,000 clones, approximately 83% of them present only once. The CDR3 has 15 amino acids. The V and J ends lost 0 bases and 3 bases, in that order; junction bases with no gene match: 0. Germline V gives CDR1 LGHNA, CDR2 YSLEER. This rearrangement joins TRBV4-3 to TRBJ2-1; 9 bases are shared with TRBD2. The TCR comes from a human donor with non-small cell lung cancer that progressed on radiotherapy plus ipilimumab. The source material was peripheral blood, sampled from a patient treated with radiotherapy plus ipilimumab. CDR3 amino acids: CASSQELAGYNEQFF. The CDR3 coding sequence is TGCGCCAGCAGCCAAGAACTAGCGGGCTACAATGAGCAGTTCTTC.